One and the same sample provided the 10 T cell receptor beta chains below, sequenced in a study of blood T cells in healthy people across ages. Together with a sample-barcoded 5' primer, a J-beta primer mix was included in a second PCR lasting about 7 to 12 cycles. TCRdb reprocessed the 5' RACE reads via MiXCR and lists one record per CDR3 protein. The data hold 1.5 million to 1.8 million distinct CDR3 sequences, with approximately 42% observed a single time. The sequenced material came from blood. The origin of the receptors is a woman aged 18 to 35 in good health.

The V gene is TRBV28, the J gene TRBJ1-1, with 10 bases identical to TRBD1. The CDR3 spans 15 residues. The germline gives CDR1 MDHEN, CDR2 SYDVKM. V was pared by 6 bases and J by 5 bases, with 9 bases of the junction left unmatched. CDR3 DNA: TGTGCCAGCAGGGAGCAGACAGGGGGCGCAACTGAAGCTTTCTTT. As protein: CASREQTGGATEAFF.

The chain joins TRBV20-1 to TRBJ1-4, with 7 bases aligning to TRBD1. The CDR3 spans 13 residues. V trimming: 6 bases; J trimming: 8 bases; junction bases outside the gene matches: 9. CDR1 and CDR2 from the germline V gene are DFQATT and SNEGSKA (reference sequence). The CDR3 nucleotides read TGCAGTGCGGTAGACAGGGCGAGAGAAAAACTGTTTTTT. It yields the protein CSAVDRAREKLFF.

This clonotype was picked up a small number of times. The chain couples TRBV7-2 to TRBJ2-7; D is perhaps TRBD2 (5 bases). This CDR3 spans 14 amino acids. Trimming removed 1 base at V and 7 bases at J, with 14 bases between. The germline gives CDR1 SGHTA, CDR2 FQGNSA. The chain's CDR3 is CASSLVAGKREQYF. CDR3 in DNA: TGTGCCAGCAGCTTAGTGGCCGGGAAGAGGGAGCAGTACTTC.

This clonotype has ten or more counts. CDR3 nucleotide sequence: TGTGCCAGCAGCTTAGTGGGGTCGGGATACGAGCAGTACTTC. As protein: CASSLVGSGYEQYF. This sequence joins TRBV7-2 and TRBJ2-7, with D tentatively TRBD2 (5 bases). The V gene's germline CDR1 is SGHTA and CDR2 FQGNSA. The CDR3 is made up of 14 amino acids. V was cut by 1 base and J by 4 bases, with 11 bases left in between.

This chain links TRBV27 with TRBJ2-3; no firm D call. V was shortened by 6 bases and J by 5 bases, with 12 bases between the two germline ends. CDR3 length: 13 amino acids. Germline V gene lookup returns CDR1 MNHEY and CDR2 SMNVEV (reference sequence). CDR3 coding DNA: TGTGCCAGCAGATTACGCACGGGAGATACGCAGTATTTT. Its translation: CASRLRTGDTQYF.

The genes are TRBV20-1 and TRBJ2-1; maybe TRBD2 (6 bases). The length of the CDR3 is 15 residues. Per the germline V gene, CDR1 is DFQATT and CDR2 is SNEGSKA (reference sequence). With 3 bases removed from V and 7 bases from J, the gap between germline ends came to 19 bases. For the CDR3, the DNA is TGCAGTGCTAGCGGGCCTCCGGGACTGTCAAATGAGCAGTTCTTC. This encodes CSASGPPGLSNEQFF.

J is TRBJ1-4 and V is TRBV27; possible D gene TRBD1, 6 bases. This CDR3 region has 11 residues. Germline V gene sequence: CDR1 MNHEY, CDR2 SMNVEV (reference sequence). Between the trimmed V and J ends, which lost 7 bases and 11 bases, there was a span of 11 bases. CDR3 region: CASKGGLKLFF. CDR3 in DNA: TGTGCCAGCAAAGGGGGGTTGAAACTGTTTTTT.

Many counts were recorded for this clonotype. The chain has TRBV29-1 and TRBJ2-1; D call uncertain. The V gene lost 3 bases and the J gene lost 10 bases, with 13 bases spanning the gap. The germline V gene has CDR1 SQVTM and CDR2 ANQGSEA. There are 12 residues in the CDR3. The CDR3 sequence is CSVEIFLSEQFF. CDR3 sequence (DNA): TGCAGCGTTGAGATCTTCCTCAGCGAGCAGTTCTTC.

This clonotype was seen ten or more times. The chain has TRBV25-1 and TRBJ2-1; D is undetermined. The V gene's germline CDR1 is MGHDK and CDR2 SYGVNS. The CDR3 runs 11 residues. V was trimmed by 6 bases and J by 6 bases, leaving 6 bases between them. CDR3 sequence (DNA): TGTGCCAGCAGCGGCAGCAATGAGCAGTTCTTC. Amino acid sequence: CASSGSNEQFF.

The V call is TRBV6-5, the J call TRBJ1-5; possibly TRBD1 for D (5 bases). CDR1 and CDR2 (germline): MNHEY, SVGAGI. The CDR3 totals 16 residues. V was shortened by 2 bases and J by 0 bases, with 11 bases between the two germline ends. CDR3 sequence reads: CASSYERTHSNQPQHF. The CDR3 nucleotides read TGTGCCAGCAGTTACGAGAGGACACATAGCAATCAGCCCCAGCATTTT.